This T cell receptor (beta chain) comes out of a study of T cell changes during pregnancy in multiple sclerosis (dated by TCRdb to the late 2010s). Looking at the study overall: In women with multiple sclerosis, the researchers looked at how the T cell repertoire shifted as pregnancy progressed.

This clone was observed a handful of times. This receptor's antigen is unknown. Within one base of it there is no much larger clone, and no base qualities were kept. Preparation of the library involved the immunoSEQ multiplex PCR assay. Sourced from immuneACCESS, this table was stored by TCRdb with only in-frame sequences that have V and J called. A share of the clones is absent; for the studies checked, an unresolved V gene accounts for under half, and the remainder has no known explanation. Counted in this sample were about 77,000 clones; approximately 91% of them appeared once. The top ten constitute 1.5% to 2% of the sample. Based on the germline V gene, the CDR1 and CDR2 sequences are SQVTM and ANQGSEA. V has 4 bases trimmed and J has 4 bases trimmed; junction bases matching no gene number 5. The CDR3 starts with the cysteine, ends with the phenylalanine, and has 13 residues. Of the read, only the CDR3 DNA is kept; its 39 bases are in frame from base 1.

In this chain, TRBV29-1 is recombined with TRBJ2-5, with 8 bases in between that match TRBD2. The TCR originated in a female donor with multiple sclerosis, enrolled in a pregnancy study. The specimen was peripheral blood, collected before pregnancy. The bases read TGCAGCGTTGGCCGGGGGGGTCCAGAGACCCAGTACTTC. Translation gives CSVGRGGPETQYF.